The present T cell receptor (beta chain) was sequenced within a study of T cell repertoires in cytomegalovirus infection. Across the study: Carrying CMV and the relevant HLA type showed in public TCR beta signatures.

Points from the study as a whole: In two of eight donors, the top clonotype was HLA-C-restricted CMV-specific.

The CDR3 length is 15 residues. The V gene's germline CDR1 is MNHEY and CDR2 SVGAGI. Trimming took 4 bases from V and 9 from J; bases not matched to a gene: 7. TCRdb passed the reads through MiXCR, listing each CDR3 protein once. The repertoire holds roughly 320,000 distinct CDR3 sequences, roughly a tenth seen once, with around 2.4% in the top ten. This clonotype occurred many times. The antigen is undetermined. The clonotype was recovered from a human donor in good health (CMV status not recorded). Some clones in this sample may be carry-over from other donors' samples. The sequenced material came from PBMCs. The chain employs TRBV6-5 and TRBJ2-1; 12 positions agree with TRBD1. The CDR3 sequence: CASSLGDRGPTEQFF. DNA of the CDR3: TGTGCCAGCAGTTTAGGGGACAGGGGGCCCACTGAGCAGTTCTTC.